This T cell receptor beta chain was found in a study of shared clonotypes between healthy human individuals. General study points: Relative to clonotypes present in all four donors, those not shared had lower generation probabilities. Rarefaction curves obtained for sorted subsets showed sequencing incomplete despite large depth. Tissue TCR repertoires likely differ from these blood-only repertoires. Since donors were few, the genetic and exposure-history diversity represented was limited.

The repertoire was sequenced with immunoSEQ multiplex PCR; TCRdb's copy has only in-frame clones and lacks some. The data hold approximately 2,000,000 clones, with about 93% observed a single time. The naive CD8 subset, CD45RO-negative cells positively selected for CCR7, excluded terminally differentiated effector memory CD45RA+ cells. As for this clone: What it binds is unknown.

The germline V and J ends were trimmed by 0 bases and 3 bases, with 9 bases remaining between them. Looked up from germline, CDR1 is LGHNA and CDR2 is YNFKEQ. The CDR3 has 14 residues. The clonotype comes from a man between 18 and 29 years old in good health. Some clones in this sample may be carry-over from other donors' samples. The chain joins TRBV4-2 to TRBJ2-7; no clear D gene. The sample was naive CD8+ T cells from PBMCs. CDR3 residues: CASSQEKTFYEQYF. CDR3 bases: TGTGCCAGCAGCCAAGAGAAGACTTTCTACGAGCAGTACTTC.